This T cell receptor (beta chain) was identified during a study of blood T cells in healthy people across ages. Using a J-beta primer mix together with a sample-barcoded 5' primer, a second PCR was run for about 7 to 12 cycles. From the 5' RACE reads, TCRdb called clonotypes with MiXCR, one entry per CDR3 protein. This table has roughly 730,000 distinct CDR3 sequences, 56% appearing once. CDR1 is MNHEY, CDR2 SMNVEV, per germline (reference sequence). V lost 0 bases, J lost 4 bases, and 9 bases lay in between. The CDR3 loop spans 14 amino acids. The source is a man aged 40-49 years in good health. The chain couples TRBV27 to TRBJ1-1; a possible D gene is TRBD1 (5 bases). Sequencing was done on a sample of blood. The CDR3 nucleotides are TGTGCCAGCAGTTTATCGGGGCGAAGCACTGAAGCTTTCTTT. Encoded protein: CASSLSGRSTEAFF.